This T cell receptor (beta chain) was sequenced in a study of shared clonotypes between healthy human individuals. Study-level points and caveats: Sampling included only blood; tissue repertoires likely differ.

CDR1 MNHEY and CDR2 SMNVEV come from the germline V gene (reference sequence). The CDR3 has 18 amino acids. V shed 10 bases and J 2 bases; nucleotides not matched to a gene: 19. On this clone itself: The target antigen is unknown.

Donors had no recently reported acute infections or vaccinations and were HIV-negative. Donors were Caucasian adults residing in Nashville, Tennessee, USA. Division of CD4+ cells produced a CD45RA+ naive subset and a CD45RA-negative memory subset. Measured with immunoSEQ multiplex PCR; TCRdb has only the in-frame clones, and not every one. The sample consists of 2,500,000 or so clones, roughly 93% of them appearing once. Sequencing was done on a sample of naive CD4+ T cells from PBMCs. Stated subset: CD45RA+ positively selected. V and J are TRBV27 and TRBJ2-7; 11 bases line up with TRBD2. This receptor was taken from a man aged 18-30 years in good health. Some clones in this sample may be carry-over from other donors' samples. The CDR3 protein is CATPSPLIAGGGPYEQYF. The CDR3 DNA follows: TGTGCCACCCCGAGCCCCCTCATAGCGGGAGGGGGTCCCTACGAGCAGTACTTC.